This TCR beta chain was profiled in a study of blood T cells in healthy people across ages. Across the study: Roughly one uniquely barcoded beta molecule per two T cells was captured.

The CDR3 spans 15 residues. The ends were cut back, 0 bases at V and 4 bases at J, with 10 bases in the middle. Per the germline V gene, CDR1 is ENHRY and CDR2 is SYGVKD. To note about this clonotype: The antigen remains undetermined.

Findings of the study overall: More naive CD4+ cells and higher diversity were found in long-lived than in aged donors.

The second PCR ran about 6 to 11 cycles with a sample-barcoded 5' primer and J-beta primers. TCRdb used MiXCR to reprocess the 5' RACE reads, holding one entry per CDR3 protein. The sample holds 1.8 million or so distinct CDR3 sequences, 30% to 40% seen once. J is TRBJ1-5 and V is TRBV10-3, with unresolved D. The sequencing sample was made of blood. This clonotype was sampled from a human donor in good health. The CDR3, as DNA: TGTGCCATCAGTGAGTCCATATTGGGTAATCAGCCCCAGCATTTT. Its protein is CAISESILGNQPQHF.